These 23 T cell receptor beta chains share one sample of origin, sequenced in a study of T-cell memory formation after mild COVID-19. TCRdb processed the 5' RACE reads anew with MiXCR; each CDR3 protein has one entry. The sample consists of approximately 260,000 distinct CDR3 sequences, roughly 18% of them appearing once. Sequencing was done on a sample of PBMCs or a T cell subset sorted from them (not recorded which). The receptors were sampled from a man younger than 30 who had mild COVID-19 (a few samples of this study predate the infection). Cell type and time point are not known.

This clonotype was detected once. J is TRBJ1-2 and V is TRBV30; 7 nucleotides agree with TRBD1. This CDR3 contains 13 residues. The V gene end was trimmed by 0 bases and the J gene end by 8 bases; junction bases not matched to a gene: 6. Per germline, CDR1 GTSNPN and CDR2 SVGIG (reference sequence). CDR3 in DNA: TGTGCCTGGAGTGTTAATCGACAGGGCGGCTACACCTTC. Its protein product is CAWSVNRQGGYTF. Using reference TRBV30 and TRBJ1-2 for the parts outside the CDR3, the full variable domain is SQTIHQWPATLVQPVGSPLSLECTVEGTSNPNLYWYRQAAGRGLQLLFYSVGIGQISSEVPQNLSASRPQDRQFILSSKKLLLSDSGFYLCAWSVNRQGGYTFGSGTRLTVV.

This clonotype was observed once. This chain uses TRBV5-1 with TRBJ2-7; a possible D gene is TRBD2 (6 bases). CDR3 length: 13 residues. V was cut by 0 bases and J by 5 bases, with 9 bases left in between. Germline CDR1 is SGHRS and CDR2 is YFSETQ. CDR3 residues: CASSLAWGDEQYF. DNA of the CDR3: TGCGCCAGCAGCTTGGCCTGGGGGGACGAGCAGTACTTC.

J is TRBJ1-4 and V is TRBV5-6; 7 bases match TRBD1. The junction had 10 bases not matched to a gene; V was cut back by 4 bases and J by 7 bases. The CDR3 covers 15 residues. Germline CDR1 SGHDT, CDR2 YYEEEE. For the CDR3, the DNA is TGTGCCAGCAGCGGGGAAACAGGGGATGGTGAAAAACTGTTTTTT. Its translation is CASSGETGDGEKLFF.

This clonotype was seen a handful of times. The chain has TRBV6-5 and TRBJ1-1; weak D call: TRBD1 (5 bases). Germline V gene lookup returns CDR1 MNHEY and CDR2 SVGAGI. V was clipped by 3 bases and J by 1 base, with 9 bases between them. The CDR3 loop spans 14 amino acids. The CDR3 DNA reads TGTGCCAGCAGTTATGCCAGGGCGAACACTGAAGCTTTCTTT. Translating gives CASSYARANTEAFF.

The chain links TRBV12-3 or TRBV12-4 to TRBJ2-2, with D unresolved. Trimming took 5 bases from V and 4 from J, leaving 20 bases between them. This CDR3 region has 17 residues. CDR3 DNA sequence: TGTGCCAGCAGTAACCTTATCAAAATCACGTTCACCGGGGAGCTGTTTTTT. It yields the protein CASSNLIKITFTGELFF.

V usage is TRBV9 and J usage is TRBJ2-1; perhaps TRBD2 as D (6 bases). Germline values: CDR1 SGDLS, CDR2 YYNGEE. The length of the CDR3 is 14 residues. Trimming pared 7 bases from V and 2 bases from J, leaving 13 bases between. CDR3 nucleotides: TGTGCCAGCGGTGTGGGGACTCCCTACAATGAGCAGTTCTTC. Its protein is CASGVGTPYNEQFF.

This clonotype was found many times. The J gene is TRBJ2-1, the V gene TRBV12-3 or TRBV12-4; the D gene is possibly TRBD1 (5 bases). There are 12 residues in the CDR3. The V end lost 7 bases, the J end lost 7 bases, and 11 bases lay between the germline ends. CDR3 in amino acids: CASTTVSNEQFF. The CDR3, as DNA: TGTGCCAGCACGACAGTTTCGAATGAGCAGTTCTTC.

This rearrangement joins TRBV25-1 to TRBJ2-2, with TRBD1 matching 7 bases. Germline lookup yields CDR1 MGHDK and CDR2 SYGVNS. The trim removed 4 bases at V and 3 bases at J, leaving 11 bases unmatched. This CDR3 comprises 17 residues. CDR3 sequence (DNA): TGTGCCAGCAGTGCCCCACAGGGGCACCGGGACACCGGGGAGCTGTTTTTT. The encoded protein is CASSAPQGHRDTGELFF.

In its sample, this clonotype was seen a few times. J is TRBJ1-4 and V is TRBV9, with D unclear. The CDR3 extends over 15 amino acids. Trimming removed 2 bases at V and 7 bases at J, with 15 bases between. In germline, CDR1 is SGDLS, CDR2 YYNGEE. The CDR3 DNA is TGTGCCAGCAGCGTGTTTGCAGCCTCTAGTGAAAAACTGTTTTTT. It codes for CASSVFAASSEKLFF.

The chain uses TRBV6-1 and TRBJ1-6; TRBD1 might be the D (6 bases). V was pared by 2 bases and J by 7 bases, with 9 bases between. CDR3 length: 14 amino acids. Germline V CDR1 and CDR2: MNHNS, SASEGT. The CDR3 bases are TGTGCCAGCAGTGAAAGGACAGTGAATTCACCCCTCCACTTT. Translation: CASSERTVNSPLHF.

This clonotype was recorded at least ten times. The CDR3 sequence: CASSPGQNYEQYF. CDR3 nucleotide sequence: TGTGCCAGCAGCCCGGGACAGAACTACGAGCAGTACTTC. The V gene is TRBV7-9, the J gene TRBJ2-7, with 7 positions matching TRBD1. Germline assignment: CDR1 SEHNR and CDR2 FQNEAQ (reference sequence). J was trimmed by 3 bases and V by 5 bases; bases with no gene match: 4. The CDR3 extends over 13 amino acids.

In DNA, the CDR3 is TGCGCCAGCAGCCTAGGGGTCCCACTTAGCACAGATACGCAGTATTTT. It translates to CASSLGVPLSTDTQYF. The chain recombines TRBV4-1 with TRBJ2-3; D may be TRBD1 (5 bases). The germline CDR1 and CDR2 sequences are MGHRA and YSYEKL. The ends were cut back, 4 bases at V and 0 bases at J, with 14 bases in the middle. This CDR3 region has 16 residues.

This clonotype occurred many times. V and J are TRBV20-1 and TRBJ2-5; possibly TRBD2 for D (7 bases). Germline values: CDR1 DFQATT, CDR2 SNEGSKA (reference sequence). V was cut by 6 bases and J by 5 bases, with 16 bases left in between. This CDR3 spans 13 amino acids. The CDR3 loop reads CSAGRGARETQYF. The CDR3 DNA is TGCAGTGCCGGACGGGGGGCGCGGGAGACCCAGTACTTC.

The chain recombines TRBV11-2 with TRBJ1-4; D is possibly TRBD1 (5 bases). The length of the CDR3 is 15 residues. Germline loops: CDR1 SGHAT, CDR2 FQNNGV. The germline V and J ends were trimmed by 7 bases and 5 bases, with 17 bases remaining between them. The CDR3 region is CASTQNLRGNEKLFF. For the CDR3, the DNA is TGTGCCAGCACCCAAAATCTGAGGGGAAATGAAAAACTGTTTTTT.

This clonotype showed up just a few times. CDR3 nucleotides: TGTGCCAGCAGTGGGGACTGGAGCTCCTACAATGAGCAGTTCTTC. Translated: CASSGDWSSYNEQFF. The gene calls are TRBV14 and TRBJ2-1; tentatively, D is TRBD2 (6 bases). The CDR3 totals 15 residues. V gave up 6 bases and J gave up 0 bases, with 12 bases separating them. Per the germline V gene, CDR1 is SGHDN and CDR2 is FVKESK.

This sequence joins TRBV3-1 and TRBJ1-1; D ambiguous. Germline V CDR1 and CDR2: LGHDT, YNNKEL (reference sequence). V was cut by 1 base and J by 1 base, with 10 bases left in between. There are 15 residues in the CDR3. The DNA for the CDR3 is TGTGCCAGCAGCCAAGCGCTCCGCAGGAACACTGAAGCTTTCTTT. Its translation: CASSQALRRNTEAFF. The whole variable domain, filled in from reference TRBV3-1 and TRBJ1-1, reads DTAVSQTPKYLVTQMGNDKSIKCEQNLGHDTMYWYKQDSKKFLKIMFSYNNKELIINETVPNRFSPKSPDKAHLNLHINSLELGDSAVYFCASSQALRRNTEAFFGQGTRLTVV.

The rearrangement links TRBV6-2 or TRBV6-3 to TRBJ2-2; perhaps TRBD1 as D (6 bases). Germline V gives CDR1 MNHEY, CDR2 SVGEGT. The length of the CDR3 is 16 residues. Trimming cost V 5 bases and J 6 bases, with 19 bases left between them. The chain's CDR3 is CASSTQFTGSSGELFF. For the CDR3, the DNA is TGTGCCAGCAGTACCCAGTTCACAGGGAGCTCCGGGGAGCTGTTTTTT.

The chain joins TRBV12-3 or TRBV12-4 to TRBJ2-1; D perhaps matches TRBD2 (5 bases). With 11 bases removed from V and 7 bases from J, the gap between germline ends came to 21 bases. The CDR3 is made up of 14 amino acids. The CDR3 nucleotides read TGTGCCTCCATCCTTCTCGGGGTCGGGAATGAGCAGTTCTTC. Its translation: CASILLGVGNEQFF.

J is TRBJ1-6 and V is TRBV5-4; TRBD1 agrees at 8 bases. In germline, CDR1 is SGHNT, CDR2 YYREEE (reference sequence). This CDR3 comprises 13 residues. Unmatched junction bases numbered 3, after V lost 5 bases and J lost 8 bases. The CDR3 DNA reads as TGTGCCAGCAGGGACAGGGTTGATTCACCCCTCCACTTT. Protein sequence: CASRDRVDSPLHF.

This clonotype showed up just a few times. J is TRBJ2-3 and V is TRBV5-1; the match to TRBD1 covers 8 bases. This CDR3 is built from 14 residues. Germline V gives CDR1 SGHRS, CDR2 YFSETQ. V dropped 5 bases and J dropped 5; count of bases not matched to a gene: 7. The CDR3 coding sequence is TGCGCCAGCAGATCGGGACAGGAGGGAGATACGCAGTATTTT. Its protein is CASRSGQEGDTQYF. The whole variable domain, filled in from reference TRBV5-1 and TRBJ2-3, reads KAGVTQTPRYLIKTRGQQVTLSCSPISGHRSVSWYQQTPGQGLQFLFEYFSETQRNKGNFPGRFSGRQFSNSRSEMNVSTLELGDSALYLCASRSGQEGDTQYFGPGTRLTVL.

The rearrangement uses TRBV6-6 and TRBJ2-1, with no clear D. Germline V gives CDR1 MNHNY, CDR2 SVGAGI (reference sequence). Trimming removed 5 bases at V and 3 bases at J, with 20 bases between. The CDR3 is 17 amino acids. The DNA for the CDR3 is TGTGCCAGCAGTAAGCCCTCAAACAGATTTGACTACAATGAGCAGTTCTTC. It encodes CASSKPSNRFDYNEQFF.

In this sample, this clonotype turned up many times. This chain joins TRBV20-1 and TRBJ2-5, with TRBD2 matching over 9 bases. J lost 5 bases, V lost 3 bases, and 16 bases had no gene match. In germline, CDR1 is DFQATT, CDR2 SNEGSKA (reference sequence). This CDR3 is built from 17 residues. CDR3: CSASPEYLRGGQETQYF. In nucleotides, the CDR3 is TGCAGTGCTAGCCCCGAGTACCTGCGGGGGGGGCAGGAGACCCAGTACTTC.

The chain links TRBV6-5 to TRBJ2-7, with D perhaps TRBD1 or TRBD2 (5 bases each). The V gene's germline CDR1 is MNHEY and CDR2 SVGAGI. The V end lost 0 bases, the J end lost 1 base, and 10 bases lay between the germline ends. CDR3 length: 15 amino acids. CDR3 nucleotide sequence: TGTGCCAGCAGTTACTCCCGGGACGGTTCCTACGAGCAGTACTTC. This translates into CASSYSRDGSYEQYF.